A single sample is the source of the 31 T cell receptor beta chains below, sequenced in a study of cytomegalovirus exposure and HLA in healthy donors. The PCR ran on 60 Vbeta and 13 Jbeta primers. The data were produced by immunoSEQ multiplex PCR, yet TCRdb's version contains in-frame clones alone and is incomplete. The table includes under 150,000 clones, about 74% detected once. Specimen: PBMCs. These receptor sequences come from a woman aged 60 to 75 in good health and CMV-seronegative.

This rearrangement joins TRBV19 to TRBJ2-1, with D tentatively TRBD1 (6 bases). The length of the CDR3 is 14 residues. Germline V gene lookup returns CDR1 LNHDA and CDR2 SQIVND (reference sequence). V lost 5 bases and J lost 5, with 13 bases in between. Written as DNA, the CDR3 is TGTGCCAGTAGTCGGACAGTGGAGAACAATGAGCAGTTCTTC. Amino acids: CASSRTVENNEQFF. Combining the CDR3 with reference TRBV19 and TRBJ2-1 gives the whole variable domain DGGITQSPKYLFRKEGQNVTLSCEQNLNHDAMYWYRQDPGQGLRLIYYSQIVNDFQKGDIAEGYSVSREKKESFPLTVTSAQKNPTAFYLCASSRTVENNEQFFGPGTRLTVL.

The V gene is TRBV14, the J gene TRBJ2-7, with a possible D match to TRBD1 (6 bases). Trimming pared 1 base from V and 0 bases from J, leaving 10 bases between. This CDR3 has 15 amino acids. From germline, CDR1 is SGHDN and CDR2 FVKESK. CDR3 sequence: CASSQGRTVSYEQYF. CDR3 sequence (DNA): TGTGCCAGCAGCCAAGGAAGGACAGTCTCCTACGAGCAGTACTTC.

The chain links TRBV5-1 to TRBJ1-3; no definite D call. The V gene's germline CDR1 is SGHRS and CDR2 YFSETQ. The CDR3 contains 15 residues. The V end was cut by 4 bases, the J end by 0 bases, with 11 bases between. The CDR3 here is CASSVSIGSGNTIYF. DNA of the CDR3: TGCGCCAGCAGCGTGAGTATCGGCTCTGGAAACACCATATATTTT.

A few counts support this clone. CDR3 sequence reads: CASSYGDRDNQPQHF. CDR3 coding DNA: TGCGCCAGCAGCTATGGGGACAGGGACAATCAGCCCCAGCATTTT. The chain uses TRBV5-1 and TRBJ1-5; 9 bases line up with TRBD1. V shed 3 bases, J shed 3 bases, and the junction held 4 bases outside the gene matches. Germline V gene sequence: CDR1 SGHRS, CDR2 YFSETQ. CDR3 length equals 15 residues.

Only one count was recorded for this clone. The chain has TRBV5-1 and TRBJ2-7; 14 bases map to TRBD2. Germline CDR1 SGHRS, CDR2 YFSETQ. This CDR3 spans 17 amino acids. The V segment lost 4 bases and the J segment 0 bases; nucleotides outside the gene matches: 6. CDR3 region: CASSHPGLAGASYEQYF. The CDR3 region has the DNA TGCGCCAGCAGCCACCCGGGACTAGCGGGGGCCTCCTACGAGCAGTACTTC.

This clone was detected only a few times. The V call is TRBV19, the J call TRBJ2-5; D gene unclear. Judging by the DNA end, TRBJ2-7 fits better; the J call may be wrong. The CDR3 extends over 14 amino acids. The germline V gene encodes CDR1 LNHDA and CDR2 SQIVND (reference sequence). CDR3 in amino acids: CASSMAAYTYEQYF. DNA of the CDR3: TGTGCCAGTAGTATGGCGGCTTACACCTACGAGCAGTACTTC.

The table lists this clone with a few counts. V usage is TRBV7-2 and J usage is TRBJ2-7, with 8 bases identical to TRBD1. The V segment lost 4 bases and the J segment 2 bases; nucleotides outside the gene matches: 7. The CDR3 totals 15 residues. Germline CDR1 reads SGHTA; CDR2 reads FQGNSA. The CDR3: CASSWATGVTYEQYF. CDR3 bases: TGTGCCAGCAGCTGGGCGACAGGGGTAACCTACGAGCAGTACTTC. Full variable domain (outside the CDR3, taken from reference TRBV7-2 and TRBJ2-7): GAGVSQSPSNKVTEKGKDVELRCDPISGHTALYWYRQSLGQGLEFLIYFQGNSAPDKSGLPSDRFSAERTGGSVSTLTIQRTQQEDSAVYLCASSWATGVTYEQYFGPGTRLTVT.

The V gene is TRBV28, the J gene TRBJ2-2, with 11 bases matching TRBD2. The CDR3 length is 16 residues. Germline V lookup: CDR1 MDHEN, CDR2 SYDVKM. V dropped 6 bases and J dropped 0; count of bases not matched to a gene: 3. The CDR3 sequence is CASRRLAGTNTGELFF. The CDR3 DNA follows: TGTGCCAGCAGAAGACTAGCGGGAACGAACACCGGGGAGCTGTTTTTT.

For the CDR3, the DNA is TGCGCCAGCAGCTCAAGGTCGGGTATGGGCACTGAAGCTTTCTTT. It specifies CASSSRSGMGTEAFF. The chain recombines TRBV5-1 with TRBJ1-1; the D is unclear. The CDR3 extends over 15 amino acids. CDR1 and CDR2 (germline): SGHRS, YFSETQ. Trimming took 3 bases from V and 4 from J, leaving 16 bases between them.

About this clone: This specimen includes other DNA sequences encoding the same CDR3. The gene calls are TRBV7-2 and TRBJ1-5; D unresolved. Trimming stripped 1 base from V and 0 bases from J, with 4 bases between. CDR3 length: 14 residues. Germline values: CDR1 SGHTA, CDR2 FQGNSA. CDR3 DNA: TGTGCCAGCAGCTTAGACAGTAGCAATCAGCCCCAGCATTTT. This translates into CASSLDSSNQPQHF. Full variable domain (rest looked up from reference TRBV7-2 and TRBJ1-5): GAGVSQSPSNKVTEKGKDVELRCDPISGHTALYWYRQSLGQGLEFLIYFQGNSAPDKSGLPSDRFSAERTGGSVSTLTIQRTQQEDSAVYLCASSLDSSNQPQHFGDGTRLSIL.

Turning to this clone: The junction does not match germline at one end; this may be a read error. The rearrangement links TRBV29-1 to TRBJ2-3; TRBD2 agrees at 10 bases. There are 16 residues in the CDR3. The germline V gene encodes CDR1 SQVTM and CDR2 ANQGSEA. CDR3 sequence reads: CSVGRRSSGSIDTQYF. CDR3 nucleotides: TGCAGCGTTGGTCGGAGGTCTAGCGGGAGCATAGATACGCAGTATTTT.

The CDR3, as DNA: TGCGCCAGCAGCTTGACTCAGGGGACTGGGGCCAACGTCCTGACTTTC. This gives the protein CASSLTQGTGANVLTF. V usage is TRBV5-1 and J usage is TRBJ2-6, with a possible D match to TRBD1 (6 bases). The CDR3 loop spans 16 amino acids. Germline V gene lookup returns CDR1 SGHRS and CDR2 YFSETQ. V was trimmed by 1 base and J by 2 bases, leaving 10 bases between them.

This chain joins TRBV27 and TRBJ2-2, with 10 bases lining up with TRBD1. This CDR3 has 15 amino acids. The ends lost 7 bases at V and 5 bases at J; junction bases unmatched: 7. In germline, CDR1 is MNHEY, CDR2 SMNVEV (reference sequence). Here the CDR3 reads CASNPDRGQTGELFF. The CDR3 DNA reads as TGTGCCAGCAACCCCGACAGGGGGCAAACCGGGGAGCTGTTTTTT.

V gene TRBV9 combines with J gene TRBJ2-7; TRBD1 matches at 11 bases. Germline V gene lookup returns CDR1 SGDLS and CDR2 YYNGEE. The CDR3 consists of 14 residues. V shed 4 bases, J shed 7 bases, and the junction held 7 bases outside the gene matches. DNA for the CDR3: TGTGCCAGCAGCCCAGGACAGGGGGCTGGGGAGCAGTACTTC. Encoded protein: CASSPGQGAGEQYF. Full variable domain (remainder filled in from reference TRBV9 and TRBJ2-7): DSGVTQTPKHLITATGQRVTLRCSPRSGDLSVYWYQQSLDQGLQFLIQYYNGEERAKGNILERFSAQQFPDLHSELNLSSLELGDSALYFCASSPGQGAGEQYFGPGTRLTVT.

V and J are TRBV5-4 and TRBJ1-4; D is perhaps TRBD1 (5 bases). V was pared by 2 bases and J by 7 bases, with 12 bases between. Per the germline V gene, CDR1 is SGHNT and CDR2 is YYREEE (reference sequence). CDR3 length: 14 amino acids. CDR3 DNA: TGTGCCAGCAGCTTTAAAGGGCAGGGTGAAAAACTGTTTTTT. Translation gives CASSFKGQGEKLFF. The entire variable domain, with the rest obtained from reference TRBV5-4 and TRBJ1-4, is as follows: ETGVTQSPTHLIKTRGQQVTLRCSSQSGHNTVSWYQQALGQGPQFIFQYYREEENGRGNFPPRFSGLQFPNYSSELNVNALELDDSALYLCASSFKGQGEKLFFGSGTQLSVL.

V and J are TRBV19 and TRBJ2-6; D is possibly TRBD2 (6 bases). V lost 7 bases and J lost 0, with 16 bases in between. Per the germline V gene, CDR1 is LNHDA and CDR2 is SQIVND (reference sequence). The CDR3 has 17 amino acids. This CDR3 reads CASTNPPGGSGANVLTF. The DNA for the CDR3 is TGTGCCAGTACCAACCCCCCCGGGGGCTCTGGGGCCAACGTCCTGACTTTC.

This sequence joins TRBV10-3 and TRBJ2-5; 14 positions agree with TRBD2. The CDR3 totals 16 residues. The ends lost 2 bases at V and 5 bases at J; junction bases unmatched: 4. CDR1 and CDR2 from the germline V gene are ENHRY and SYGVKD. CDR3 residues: CAISETGLAGVETQYF. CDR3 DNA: TGTGCCATCAGTGAGACGGGACTAGCGGGAGTCGAGACCCAGTACTTC.

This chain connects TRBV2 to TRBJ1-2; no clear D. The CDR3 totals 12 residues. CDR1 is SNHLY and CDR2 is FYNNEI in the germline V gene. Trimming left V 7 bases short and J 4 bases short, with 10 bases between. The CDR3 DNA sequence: TGTGCCAGCAATATAGAGGGCTATGGCTACACCTTC. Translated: CASNIEGYGYTF.

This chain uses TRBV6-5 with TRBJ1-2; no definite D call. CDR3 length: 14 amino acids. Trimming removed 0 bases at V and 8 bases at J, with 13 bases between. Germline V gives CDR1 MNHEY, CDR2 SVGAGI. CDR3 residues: CASSYSRGSRGYTF. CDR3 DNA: TGTGCCAGCAGTTACTCGAGAGGGAGTCGAGGCTACACCTTC.

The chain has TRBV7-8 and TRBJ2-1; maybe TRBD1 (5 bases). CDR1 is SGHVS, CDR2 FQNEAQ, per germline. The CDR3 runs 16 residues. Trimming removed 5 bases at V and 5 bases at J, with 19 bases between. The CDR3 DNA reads TGTGCCAGCAGCCTCCGCTTAGGGGCAGGTAACAATGAGCAGTTCTTC. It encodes CASSLRLGAGNNEQFF.

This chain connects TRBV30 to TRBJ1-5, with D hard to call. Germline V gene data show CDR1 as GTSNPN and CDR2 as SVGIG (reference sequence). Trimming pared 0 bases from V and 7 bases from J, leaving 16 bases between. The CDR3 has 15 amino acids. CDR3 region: CAWSVRAGSGQPQHF. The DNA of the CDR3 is TGTGCCTGGAGTGTAAGGGCGGGCTCGGGCCAGCCCCAGCATTTT.

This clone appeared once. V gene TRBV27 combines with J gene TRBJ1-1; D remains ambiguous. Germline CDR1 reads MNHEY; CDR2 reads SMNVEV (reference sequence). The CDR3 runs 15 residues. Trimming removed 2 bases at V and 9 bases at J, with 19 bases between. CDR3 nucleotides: TGTGCCAGCAGTTTAATCGACTTGGGGAGGGATAAAGCTTTCTTT. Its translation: CASSLIDLGRDKAFF.

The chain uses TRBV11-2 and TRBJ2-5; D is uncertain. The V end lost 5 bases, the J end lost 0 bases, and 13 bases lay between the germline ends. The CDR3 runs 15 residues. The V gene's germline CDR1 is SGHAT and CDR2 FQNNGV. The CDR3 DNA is TGTGCCAGCAGCCCCCGCGGCGGTTACCAAGAGACCCAGTACTTC. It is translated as CASSPRGGYQETQYF.

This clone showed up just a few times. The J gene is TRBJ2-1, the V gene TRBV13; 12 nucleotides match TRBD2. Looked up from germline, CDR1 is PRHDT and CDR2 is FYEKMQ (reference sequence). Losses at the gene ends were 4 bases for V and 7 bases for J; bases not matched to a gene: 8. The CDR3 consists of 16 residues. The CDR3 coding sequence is TGTGCCAGCAGCTCCGGACTAGCGGGGATCGGGAATGAGCAGTTCTTC. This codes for CASSSGLAGIGNEQFF.

The CDR3 nucleotides read TGTGCCAGCAGCTTCAACAGGGGTACAGGGGCAGGACAGCCCCAGCATTTT. It codes for CASSFNRGTGAGQPQHF. The chain links TRBV5-6 to TRBJ1-5, with 7 bases aligning to TRBD1. CDR1 and CDR2 (germline): SGHDT, YYEEEE. V lost 2 bases to trimming and J lost 7 bases; unmatched junction nucleotides: 15. The CDR3 consists of 17 residues.

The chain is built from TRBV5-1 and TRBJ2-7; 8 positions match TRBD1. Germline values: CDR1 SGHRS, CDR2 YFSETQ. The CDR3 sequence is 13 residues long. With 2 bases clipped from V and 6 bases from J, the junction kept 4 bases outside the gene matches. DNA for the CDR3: TGCGCCAGCAGCTTCGCGACAGGGGTCGAGCAGTACTTC. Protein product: CASSFATGVEQYF.

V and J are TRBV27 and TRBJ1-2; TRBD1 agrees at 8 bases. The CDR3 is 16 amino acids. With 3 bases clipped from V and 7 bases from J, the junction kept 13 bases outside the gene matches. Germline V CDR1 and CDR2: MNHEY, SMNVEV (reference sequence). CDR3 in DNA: TGTGCCAGCAGTTTTTTGGAGGCAGGGGGCACTAGTGGCTACACCTTC. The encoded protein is CASSFLEAGGTSGYTF.

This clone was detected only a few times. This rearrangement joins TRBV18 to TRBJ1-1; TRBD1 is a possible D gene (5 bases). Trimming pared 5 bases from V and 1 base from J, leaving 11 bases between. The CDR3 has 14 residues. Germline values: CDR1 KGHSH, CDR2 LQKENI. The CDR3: CASSGAGGNTEAFF. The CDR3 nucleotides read TGTGCCAGCTCAGGGGCGGGAGGGAACACTGAAGCTTTCTTT.

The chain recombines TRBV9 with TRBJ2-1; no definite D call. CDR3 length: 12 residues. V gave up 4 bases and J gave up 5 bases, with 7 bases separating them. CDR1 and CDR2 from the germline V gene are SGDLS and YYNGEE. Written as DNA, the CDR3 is TGTGCCAGCAGCCCTACCGACAATGAGCAGTTCTTC. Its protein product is CASSPTDNEQFF.

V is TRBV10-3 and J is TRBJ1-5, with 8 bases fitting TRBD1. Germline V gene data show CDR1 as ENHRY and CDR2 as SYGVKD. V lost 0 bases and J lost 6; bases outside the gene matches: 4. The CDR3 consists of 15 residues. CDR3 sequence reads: CAISESTGESQPQHF. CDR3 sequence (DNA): TGTGCCATCAGTGAGTCGACAGGGGAAAGTCAGCCCCAGCATTTT.

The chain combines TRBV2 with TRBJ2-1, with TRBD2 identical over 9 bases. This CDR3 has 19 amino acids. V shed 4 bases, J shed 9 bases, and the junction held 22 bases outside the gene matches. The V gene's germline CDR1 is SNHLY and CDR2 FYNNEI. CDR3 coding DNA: TGTGCCAGCAGTGTAATTGGGTGGTCGACGGCGGGGGGGCCTGCTGAGCAGTTCTTC. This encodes CASSVIGWSTAGGPAEQFF.